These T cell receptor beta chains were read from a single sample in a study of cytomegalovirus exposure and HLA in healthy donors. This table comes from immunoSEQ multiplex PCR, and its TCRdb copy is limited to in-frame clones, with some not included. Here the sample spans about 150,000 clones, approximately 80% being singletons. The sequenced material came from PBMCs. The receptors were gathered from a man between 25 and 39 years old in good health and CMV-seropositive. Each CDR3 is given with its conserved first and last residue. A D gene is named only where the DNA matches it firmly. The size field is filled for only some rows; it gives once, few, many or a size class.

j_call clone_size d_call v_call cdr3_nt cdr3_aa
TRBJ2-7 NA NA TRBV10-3 TGTGCCATCACCGCCGAGGGCTTAACGGTCGACCAGTACTTC CAITAEGLTVDQYF
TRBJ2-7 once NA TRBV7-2 TGTGCCAGCAGCTTAATGGCTCAGGGCTACGAGCAGTACTTC CASSLMAQGYEQYF
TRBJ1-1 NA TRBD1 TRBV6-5 TGTGCCAGCAGTTACTCGACGGGACAGGGGTTTGGAGCTTTCTTT CASSYSTGQGFGAFF
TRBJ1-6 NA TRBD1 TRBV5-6 TGTGCCAGCAGCTTGACAGGGGCGGTGGTAGTAACACCCCTCCACTTT CASSLTGAVVVTPLHF
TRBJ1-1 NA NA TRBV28 TGTGCCAGCAGTTTACCGGGACTTAGGAACACTGAAGCTTTCTTT CASSLPGLRNTEAFF
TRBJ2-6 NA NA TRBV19 TGTGCCACCCAGCGAAACGGACAAATCTCTGGGGCCAACGTCCTGACTTTC CATQRNGQISGANVLTF
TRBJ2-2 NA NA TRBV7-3 TGTGCCAGCAGCTTAAGAGACACCGGGGAGCTGTTTTTT CASSLRDTGELFF
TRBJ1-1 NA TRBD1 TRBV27 TGTGCCAGCAGTACAAGACAGGGGGAGAGCGCTGAAGCTTTCTTT CASSTRQGESAEAFF
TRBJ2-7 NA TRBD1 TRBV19 TGTGCCAGTAGCTGGACAGGAGCCACCTACGAGCAGTACTTC CASSWTGATYEQYF
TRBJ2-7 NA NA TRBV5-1 TGCGCCAGCAGCAGAGATTTAGACGAGCAGTACTTC CASSRDLDEQYF
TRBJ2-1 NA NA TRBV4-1 TGCGCCAGCAGCCAAGATATTCTCTACAATGAGCAGTTCTTC CASSQDILYNEQFF
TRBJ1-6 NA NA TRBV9 TGTGCCAGCAGCGTAGGCGGCATGATTAGTTCACCCCTCCACTTT CASSVGGMISSPLHF
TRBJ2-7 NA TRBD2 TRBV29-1 TGCAGCTTCCGGGGGGGGGTTACTTCCTCCTACGAGCAGTACTTC CSFRGGVTSSYEQYF